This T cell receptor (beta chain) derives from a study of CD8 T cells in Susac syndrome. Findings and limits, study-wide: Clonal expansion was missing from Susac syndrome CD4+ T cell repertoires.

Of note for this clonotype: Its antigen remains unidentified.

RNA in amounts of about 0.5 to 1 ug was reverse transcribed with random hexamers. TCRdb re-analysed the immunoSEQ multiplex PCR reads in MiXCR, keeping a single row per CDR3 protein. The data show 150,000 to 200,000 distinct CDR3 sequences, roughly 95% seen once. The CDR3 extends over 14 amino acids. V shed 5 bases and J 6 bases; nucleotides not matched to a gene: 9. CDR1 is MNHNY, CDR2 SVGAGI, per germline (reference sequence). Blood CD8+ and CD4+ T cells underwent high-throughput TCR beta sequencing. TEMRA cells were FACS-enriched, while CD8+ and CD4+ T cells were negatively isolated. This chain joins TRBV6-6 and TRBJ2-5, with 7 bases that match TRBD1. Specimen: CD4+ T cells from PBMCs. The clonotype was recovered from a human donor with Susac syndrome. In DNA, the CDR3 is TGTGCCAGCAGTCCCCCGACAGGGTCGCAGACCCAGTACTTC. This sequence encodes CASSPPTGSQTQYF.